This TCR beta chain was found in a study of blood T cell repertoires in COVID-19. About the study: Samples of COVID-19 (acute and convalescent) were obtained from the United States, Italy and Spain.

Germline assignment: CDR1 MNHEY and CDR2 SVGAGI. V lost 5 bases and J lost 2; bases outside the gene matches: 6. The CDR3 contains 15 residues. Sequencing was performed with immunoSEQ multiplex PCR; in TCRdb, only in-frame clones are kept and a portion is missing. The sample holds more than 60,000 clones, about four fifths seen once. This clone occurred a few times. The same CDR3 arises from other DNA sequences in this sample as well. This clonotype was obtained from an elderly woman with acute or convalescent COVID-19. Specimen: peripheral blood. The chain joins TRBV6-5 to TRBJ2-1, with 7 bases lining up with TRBD1. CDR3 loop: CASSRGGITYNEQFF. CDR3 sequence (DNA): TGTGCCAGCAGTCGAGGGGGCATCACCTACAATGAGCAGTTCTTC.